Listed below are T cell receptor beta chains from one sample, sequenced in a study of cytomegalovirus exposure and HLA in healthy donors. Clones were read by immunoSEQ multiplex PCR, and TCRdb kept only the in-frame ones, dropping some. The repertoire has a few hundred thousand clones, about 83% of them found once; the top ten carry about 16%. Sequencing was carried out using PBMCs. The receptors shown here come from a man in his forties in good health and CMV-seronegative. The CDR3 runs from the conserved cysteine through the conserved F or W. D genes are given only for firm matches. Expanded clones get a size class; other rows say once, few or many, or leave the size out.

j_gene: TRBJ2-3; abundance: .; v_gene: TRBV11-3; d_gene: TRBD2; len: 17; CDR3nt: TGTGCCAGCAGCTTCCGGACTAGCCGGCAAAGCACAGATACGCAGTATTTT; CDR3aa: CASSFRTSRQSTDTQYF
j_gene: TRBJ1-1; abundance: .; v_gene: TRBV29-1; d_gene: .; len: 11; CDR3nt: TGCAGCGTCCGGGCCGGGACAGAAGCTTTCTTT; CDR3aa: CSVRAGTEAFF
j_gene: TRBJ2-6; abundance: .; v_gene: TRBV19; d_gene: .; len: 16; CDR3nt: TGTGCCAGTAGTATAAGGTGGAGCTCTGGGGCCAACGTCCTGACTTTC; CDR3aa: CASSIRWSSGANVLTF
j_gene: TRBJ1-3; abundance: .; v_gene: TRBV28; d_gene: .; len: 18; CDR3nt: TGTGCCAGCAGCACAAACCCGGGGACACTTAGCTCTGGAAACACCATATATTTT; CDR3aa: CASSTNPGTLSSGNTIYF
j_gene: TRBJ2-3; abundance: .; v_gene: TRBV13; d_gene: TRBD1; len: 16; CDR3nt: TGTGCCAGCAGCTTAGAAGGACAGGGATTGACAGATACGCAGTATTTT; CDR3aa: CASSLEGQGLTDTQYF
j_gene: TRBJ1-2; abundance: .; v_gene: TRBV5-1; d_gene: .; len: 13; CDR3nt: TGCGCCAGCAGCTTGGGGCAGGGTGCCGGCTACACCTTC; CDR3aa: CASSLGQGAGYTF
j_gene: TRBJ1-5; abundance: .; v_gene: TRBV5-6; d_gene: .; len: 15; CDR3nt: TGTGCCAGCAGTTCTACCGGGACAAATAATCAGCCCCAGCATTTT; CDR3aa: CASSSTGTNNQPQHF
j_gene: TRBJ2-1; abundance: .; v_gene: TRBV5-1; d_gene: TRBD2; len: 15; CDR3nt: TGCGCCAGCAGCTTGGAGACTAGCAGTATCGATGAGCAGTTCTTC; CDR3aa: CASSLETSSIDEQFF
j_gene: TRBJ2-7; abundance: .; v_gene: TRBV7-3; d_gene: .; len: 13; CDR3nt: TGTGCCAGCAGCTTAAACTCGGGGGACGAGCAGTACTTC; CDR3aa: CASSLNSGDEQYF
j_gene: TRBJ2-1; abundance: .; v_gene: TRBV6-5; d_gene: .; len: 10; CDR3nt: TGTGCCAGTGGGTGCGGGTGTCAGTTCTTC; CDR3aa: CASGCGCQFF
j_gene: TRBJ2-1; abundance: .; v_gene: TRBV25-1; d_gene: .; len: 12; CDR3nt: TGTGCCAGCATGTTTGAGGCCTATGAGCAGTTCTTC; CDR3aa: CASMFEAYEQFF
j_gene: TRBJ1-1; abundance: .; v_gene: TRBV13; d_gene: .; len: 14; CDR3nt: TGTGCCAGCAGCCCACAGGACCGGAACACTGAAGCTTTCTTT; CDR3aa: CASSPQDRNTEAFF
j_gene: TRBJ1-1; abundance: .; v_gene: TRBV28; d_gene: .; len: 13; CDR3nt: TGTGCCAGCAGTTCCCAGATGAACACTGAAGCTTTCTTT; CDR3aa: CASSSQMNTEAFF
j_gene: TRBJ2-2; abundance: .; v_gene: TRBV10-2; d_gene: TRBD1; len: 16; CDR3nt: TGCGCCAGCAGTGGAGGGACAGGGGCTTACCCCGGGGAGCTGTTTTTT; CDR3aa: CASSGGTGAYPGELFF
j_gene: TRBJ2-2; abundance: .; v_gene: TRBV5-6; d_gene: TRBD2; len: 15; CDR3nt: TGTGCCAGCAGCCGGACTAGCGGGACCCCCGGGGAGCTGTTTTTT; CDR3aa: CASSRTSGTPGELFF
j_gene: TRBJ2-3; abundance: few; v_gene: TRBV11-2; d_gene: .; len: 13; CDR3nt: TGTGCCAGCAGCTTCCCAGGGTCTGGTACGCAGTATTTT; CDR3aa: CASSFPGSGTQYF
j_gene: TRBJ2-7; abundance: .; v_gene: TRBV5-6; d_gene: .; len: 12; CDR3nt: TGTGCCAGCAGCCAGGGGGGCTACGAGCAGTACTTC; CDR3aa: CASSQGGYEQYF
j_gene: TRBJ2-5; abundance: .; v_gene: TRBV27; d_gene: TRBD1; len: 14; CDR3nt: TGTGCCAGCAGTTCCCGACAGGGGCAAGAGACCCAGTACTTC; CDR3aa: CASSSRQGQETQYF
j_gene: TRBJ2-7; abundance: once; v_gene: TRBV7-9; d_gene: .; len: 12; CDR3nt: TGTGCCAGCAGCCCGACGGACAACGAGCAGTACTTC; CDR3aa: CASSPTDNEQYF
j_gene: TRBJ2-1; abundance: .; v_gene: TRBV5-5; d_gene: TRBD2; len: 18; CDR3nt: TGTGCCAGCAGCTTGGAATGGGTTGGAGCGGGGGGGCACAATGAGCAGTTCTTC; CDR3aa: CASSLEWVGAGGHNEQFF
j_gene: TRBJ2-4; abundance: .; v_gene: TRBV4-2; d_gene: TRBD2; len: 17; CDR3nt: TGTGCCAGCAGCCAAGATGGGGGACTAGCGGTCAGAAACATTCAGTACTTC; CDR3aa: CASSQDGGLAVRNIQYF
j_gene: TRBJ2-1; abundance: .; v_gene: TRBV14; d_gene: TRBD2; len: 16; CDR3nt: TGTGCCAGCAGCCAAGTCGGCGGGAGTGTTGGAAATGAGCAGTTCTTC; CDR3aa: CASSQVGGSVGNEQFF
j_gene: TRBJ2-7; abundance: .; v_gene: TRBV5-4; d_gene: TRBD1; len: 15; CDR3nt: TGTGCCAGCAGCTTGGTCGGTCAGGGGGCCGACGAGCAGTACTTC; CDR3aa: CASSLVGQGADEQYF
j_gene: TRBJ2-7; abundance: .; v_gene: TRBV2; d_gene: .; len: 12; CDR3nt: TGTGCCAGCAGGAAGGGGACCTACGAGCAGTACTTC; CDR3aa: CASRKGTYEQYF
j_gene: TRBJ2-3; abundance: .; v_gene: TRBV4-2; d_gene: TRBD1; len: 16; CDR3nt: TGTGCCAGCAGCCGGGCTGGGACAGGGCTCACAGATACGCAGTATTTT; CDR3aa: CASSRAGTGLTDTQYF
j_gene: TRBJ1-2; abundance: .; v_gene: TRBV30; d_gene: .; len: 13; CDR3nt: TGTGCCTGGAGCCTAAGGGGTGTGGGTGGCTACACCTTC; CDR3aa: CAWSLRGVGGYTF
j_gene: TRBJ1-6; abundance: .; v_gene: TRBV27; d_gene: TRBD1; len: 16; CDR3nt: TGTGCCAGCAGTAAAACAGGGGTCGGCTATAATTCACCCCTCCACTTT; CDR3aa: CASSKTGVGYNSPLHF
j_gene: TRBJ2-7; abundance: once; v_gene: TRBV5-1; d_gene: TRBD2; len: 13; CDR3nt: TGCGCCATCCGACTAGCGGGAGTAGACGAGCAGTACTTC; CDR3aa: CAIRLAGVDEQYF
j_gene: TRBJ2-7; abundance: .; v_gene: TRBV18; d_gene: TRBD1; len: 14; CDR3nt: TGTGCCAGCTCGTCGAGGGACAGGGCGTACGAGCAGTACTTC; CDR3aa: CASSSRDRAYEQYF
j_gene: TRBJ1-4; abundance: once; v_gene: TRBV6-5; d_gene: TRBD1; len: 15; CDR3nt: TGTGCCAGCAGTCCCCCGGGACAGCTTAATGAAAAACTGTTTTTT; CDR3aa: CASSPPGQLNEKLFF
j_gene: TRBJ2-1; abundance: .; v_gene: TRBV27; d_gene: .; len: 15; CDR3nt: TGTGCCAGCAGTTTAAGCGGACAGCCTTTCAATGAGCAGTTCTTC; CDR3aa: CASSLSGQPFNEQFF
j_gene: TRBJ2-5; abundance: once; v_gene: TRBV6-1; d_gene: TRBD2; len: 14; CDR3nt: TGTGCCAGCAGTGATTTAGCGGGGAGTGTCTGGGAATACTTC; CDR3aa: CASSDLAGSVWEYF
j_gene: TRBJ2-1; abundance: .; v_gene: TRBV7-3; d_gene: .; len: 14; CDR3nt: TGTGCCAGCAGCTTAGGCAACAATTACAATGAGCAGTTCTTC; CDR3aa: CASSLGNNYNEQFF
j_gene: TRBJ2-3; abundance: .; v_gene: TRBV11-2; d_gene: .; len: 13; CDR3nt: TGTGCCAGCAGCTTAGATAGGGAGCGTGCGCAGTATTTT; CDR3aa: CASSLDRERAQYF
j_gene: TRBJ1-1; abundance: .; v_gene: TRBV19; d_gene: .; len: 15; CDR3nt: TGTGCCACCCATGGGGGGTGGCGTGCGAGCACTGAAGCTTTCTTT; CDR3aa: CATHGGWRASTEAFF
j_gene: TRBJ1-3; abundance: .; v_gene: TRBV15; d_gene: .; len: 17; CDR3nt: TGTGCCACCAGCAGAGAGGCGGCTGCAGTAACTGGAAACACCATATATTTT; CDR3aa: CATSREAAAVTGNTIYF
j_gene: TRBJ1-5; abundance: .; v_gene: TRBV4-1; d_gene: .; len: 16; CDR3nt: TGCGCCAGCAGCCAAGATTCAGGTGCCCACGATCAGCCCCAGCATTTT; CDR3aa: CASSQDSGAHDQPQHF
j_gene: TRBJ1-1; abundance: .; v_gene: TRBV2; d_gene: TRBD1; len: 14; CDR3nt: TGTGCCATCGCCGGGACAGGGAGGAACACTGAAGCTTTCTTT; CDR3aa: CAIAGTGRNTEAFF
j_gene: TRBJ1-3; abundance: .; v_gene: TRBV7-3; d_gene: TRBD1; len: 16; CDR3nt: TGTGCCAGCAGCGCCCCACAGGGGGAAGTTGGAAACACCATATATTTT; CDR3aa: CASSAPQGEVGNTIYF
j_gene: TRBJ1-1; abundance: .; v_gene: TRBV9; d_gene: .; len: 14; CDR3nt: TGTGCCAGCGGTCCGGGCAGGGAGAACACTGAAGCTTTCTTT; CDR3aa: CASGPGRENTEAFF
j_gene: TRBJ2-1; abundance: few; v_gene: TRBV7-9; d_gene: TRBD1; len: 15; CDR3nt: TGTGCCAGCAGCCCAGGGACAGTAACTTACAATGAGCAGTTCTTC; CDR3aa: CASSPGTVTYNEQFF
j_gene: TRBJ2-5; abundance: .; v_gene: TRBV28; d_gene: TRBD1; len: 15; CDR3nt: TGTGCCAGCAGTTTAGCAGGGGGACCGGTCGAGACCCAGTACTTC; CDR3aa: CASSLAGGPVETQYF
j_gene: TRBJ2-2; abundance: once; v_gene: TRBV4-2; d_gene: .; len: 16; CDR3nt: TGTGCCAGCAGCCAAGCGGTAACAGGGTACACCGGGGAGCTGTTTTTT; CDR3aa: CASSQAVTGYTGELFF